This entry lists 19 T cell receptor beta chains sequenced from one sample in a study of blood T cell repertoires in COVID-19. The table came from immunoSEQ multiplex PCR; TCRdb's copy has only in-frame clones and leaves some out. The sample yields under 550,000 clones, around nine tenths seen once. Sequenced: peripheral blood. The receptors here all came from a man between 18 and 29 years old with COVID-19, enrolled during active disease.

This sequence joins TRBV11-2 and TRBJ2-2; D may be TRBD2 (7 bases). Germline V lookup: CDR1 SGHAT, CDR2 FQNNGV. The CDR3 extends over 14 amino acids. V lost 10 bases to trimming and J lost 0 bases, with 12 bases between them. The CDR3 coding sequence is TGTGCCACCGGGGGGCGGTCGAACACCGGGGAGCTGTTTTTT. The encoded protein is CATGGRSNTGELFF.

A single count supports this clone. The gene calls are TRBV19 and TRBJ1-5; D is perhaps TRBD1 (6 bases). Trimming stripped 7 bases from V and 6 bases from J, with 13 bases between. The germline CDR1 and CDR2 sequences are LNHDA and SQIVND (reference sequence). The length of the CDR3 is 13 residues. The CDR3 nucleotides read TGTGCCAGTACCCGCGGGGGCGGTCAGCCCCAGCATTTT. Protein product: CASTRGGGQPQHF.

The V and J genes are TRBV29-1 and TRBJ2-3, with 7 bases lining up with TRBD1. V gave up 4 bases and J gave up 2 bases; unmatched junction bases: 9. The germline gives CDR1 SQVTM, CDR2 ANQGSEA. CDR3 size: 15 residues. CDR3 region: CSVAPTGLPTDTQYF. Here the CDR3 DNA reads TGCAGCGTTGCCCCGACAGGGTTACCCACAGATACGCAGTATTTT.

The chain joins TRBV6-1 to TRBJ2-5; 10 bases are a match to TRBD2. V trimming: 0 bases; J trimming: 4 bases; junction bases outside the gene matches: 5. This CDR3 is built from 16 residues. In germline, CDR1 is MNHNS, CDR2 SASEGT. The CDR3 is CASSEARLAGVETQYF. DNA for the CDR3: TGTGCCAGCAGTGAAGCCCGGCTAGCGGGAGTAGAGACCCAGTACTTC.

V usage is TRBV3-1 (or the pseudogene TRBV3-2) and J usage is TRBJ1-6; TRBD1 matches at 7 bases. CDR1 and CDR2 (germline): LGHDT, YNNKEL (reference sequence). The V gene end was trimmed by 3 bases and the J gene end by 7 bases; junction bases not matched to a gene: 15. This CDR3 has 18 amino acids. The CDR3 bases are TGTGCCAGCAGCCAGGGGACAGTACTACTGAGCCTCAATTCACCCCTCCACTTT. It codes for CASSQGTVLLSLNSPLHF.

The gene calls are TRBV28 and TRBJ2-3; D may be TRBD1 (5 bases). V was trimmed by 6 bases and J by 7 bases, leaving 17 bases between them. CDR3 length: 14 residues. Germline assignment: CDR1 MDHEN and CDR2 SYDVKM. The CDR3 region is CASSELFGANTQYF. The CDR3 DNA reads TGTGCCAGCAGCGAACTGTTTGGGGCTAATACGCAGTATTTT.

This clone was detected only a few times. The chain employs TRBV19 and TRBJ1-5, with D unresolved. The V gene lost 5 bases and the J gene lost 0 bases, with 14 bases spanning the gap. The CDR3 totals 16 residues. Germline V gene lookup returns CDR1 LNHDA and CDR2 SQIVND (reference sequence). This chain's CDR3 is CASSAPLGYSNQPQHF. The CDR3 DNA sequence: TGTGCCAGTAGTGCCCCATTGGGCTATAGCAATCAGCCCCAGCATTTT.

This chain uses TRBV6-5 with TRBJ1-4; the D gene is possibly TRBD1 (5 bases). With 10 bases removed from V and 5 bases from J, the gap between germline ends came to 20 bases. The CDR3 length is 15 residues. Looked up from germline, CDR1 is MNHEY and CDR2 is SVGAGI. The CDR3 sequence is CATAAGDVLNEKLFF. CDR3 DNA: TGTGCCACCGCGGCGGGGGATGTGTTGAATGAAAAACTGTTTTTT.

The chain links TRBV4-1 to TRBJ2-7, with D possibly matching TRBD1 (5 bases). This CDR3 spans 15 amino acids. Germline V gene lookup returns CDR1 MGHRA and CDR2 YSYEKL. V was cut by 1 base and J by 3 bases, with 13 bases left in between. The DNA for the CDR3 is TGCGCCAGCAGCCAAGCAAACAGGATTGGCTACGAGCAGTACTTC. Amino acid sequence: CASSQANRIGYEQYF.

The genes are TRBV5-4 and TRBJ2-3, with a tentative D call TRBD2 (7 bases). V lost 4 bases, J lost 6 bases, and 12 bases lay in between. This CDR3 comprises 13 residues. CDR1 SGHNT and CDR2 YYREEE come from the germline V gene (reference sequence). CDR3 nucleotides: TGTGCCAGCAGCGGGGGGGCCCCGGATACGCAGTATTTT. It encodes CASSGGAPDTQYF.

V is TRBV11-2 and J is TRBJ2-5; 10 bases align to TRBD2. The J segment lost 2 bases and the V segment lost 5 bases, leaving 2 bases of the junction unmatched. The V gene's germline CDR1 is SGHAT and CDR2 FQNNGV. The CDR3 has 14 residues. In nucleotides, the CDR3 is TGTGCCAGCAGCGGACTAGCGGAGCAAGAGACCCAGTACTTC. This codes for CASSGLAEQETQYF.

This clone was counted once. The rearrangement links TRBV20-1 to TRBJ1-4; 7 positions match TRBD1. J gave up 3 bases and V 3 bases, and 4 bases lay outside the gene matches. Germline V gene data show CDR1 as DFQATT and CDR2 as SNEGSKA (reference sequence). This CDR3 is built from 14 residues. The CDR3, as DNA: TGCAGTGCTAGTATCGGGACAGCTAATGAAAAACTGTTTTTT. Amino acid sequence: CSASIGTANEKLFF.

A few counts support this clone. The chain combines TRBV7-8 with TRBJ1-4; D possibly corresponds to TRBD1 (5 bases). Germline V gene lookup returns CDR1 SGHVS and CDR2 FQNEAQ. The CDR3 is 17 amino acids. The V end lost 0 bases, the J end lost 3 bases, and 14 bases lay between the germline ends. Written as DNA, the CDR3 is TGTGCCAGCAGCTTAGCGCGCAGGGTGGCTGCTAATGAAAAACTGTTTTTT. Translating gives CASSLARRVAANEKLFF.

The chain uses TRBV3-1 (or the pseudogene TRBV3-2) and TRBJ2-7; 9 nucleotides line up with TRBD2. Unmatched junction bases numbered 2, after V lost 3 bases and J lost 2 bases. The CDR3 contains 14 residues. Germline values: CDR1 LGHDT, CDR2 YNNKEL (reference sequence). CDR3 bases: TGTGCCAGCAGCCAGGCGGGAGGGACCTACGAGCAGTACTTC. Its protein product is CASSQAGGTYEQYF.

The chain links TRBV7-2 to TRBJ2-7; a weak D match, TRBD1 (5 bases). Germline V gene sequence: CDR1 SGHTA, CDR2 FQGNSA. Trimming took off 3 bases at V and 3 bases at J, with 12 bases between the two ends. This CDR3 comprises 14 residues. This chain's CDR3 is CASSLDKRRYEQYF. Written as DNA, the CDR3 is TGTGCCAGCAGCTTGGACAAGAGGCGCTACGAGCAGTACTTC. The full variable domain, rest sourced from reference TRBV7-2 and TRBJ2-7, is GAGVSQSPSNKVTEKGKDVELRCDPISGHTALYWYRQSLGQGLEFLIYFQGNSAPDKSGLPSDRFSAERTGGSVSTLTIQRTQQEDSAVYLCASSLDKRRYEQYFGPGTRLTVT.

In its sample, this clone was seen once. This sequence joins TRBV7-2 and TRBJ1-1; D is ambiguous. Trimming took off 5 bases at V and 1 base at J, with 8 bases between the two ends. This CDR3 is 13 amino acids long. Germline CDR1 SGHTA, CDR2 FQGNSA. CDR3 region: CASSHAGNTEAFF. Here the CDR3 DNA reads TGTGCCAGCAGCCACGCGGGGAACACTGAAGCTTTCTTT.

The chain employs TRBV9 and TRBJ1-2, with TRBD1 identical over 10 bases. The ends lost 3 bases at V and 4 bases at J; junction bases unmatched: 9. This CDR3 region has 16 residues. Germline V CDR1 and CDR2: SGDLS, YYNGEE. In nucleotides, the CDR3 is TGTGCCAGCAGCGATCCCGGGACAGGGGCCTTCTATGGCTACACCTTC. Its protein product is CASSDPGTGAFYGYTF.

The chain carries TRBV5-1 and TRBJ2-1; TRBD2 matches at 12 bases. The CDR3 is 19 amino acids. The J segment lost 7 bases and the V segment lost 0 bases, leaving 14 bases of the junction unmatched. The germline V gene encodes CDR1 SGHRS and CDR2 YFSETQ. CDR3 nucleotides: TGCGCCAGCAGCTTGGGGTACGCTAGCGGGAGGGGGATTAATAATGAGCAGTTCTTC. It is translated as CASSLGYASGRGINNEQFF. Full variable domain (missing parts from reference TRBV5-1 and TRBJ2-1): KAGVTQTPRYLIKTRGQQVTLSCSPISGHRSVSWYQQTPGQGLQFLFEYFSETQRNKGNFPGRFSGRQFSNSRSEMNVSTLELGDSALYLCASSLGYASGRGINNEQFFGPGTRLTVL.

The chain is built from TRBV5-1 and TRBJ1-3, with TRBD1 as a possible D gene (6 bases). Deletions cut 5 bases from V and 4 bases from J, with 10 bases between. Germline assignment: CDR1 SGHRS and CDR2 YFSETQ. The CDR3 sequence is 13 residues long. CDR3 loop: CASSRDIGNTIYF. In DNA form, the CDR3 reads TGCGCCAGCAGTAGGGACATAGGAAACACCATATATTTT.